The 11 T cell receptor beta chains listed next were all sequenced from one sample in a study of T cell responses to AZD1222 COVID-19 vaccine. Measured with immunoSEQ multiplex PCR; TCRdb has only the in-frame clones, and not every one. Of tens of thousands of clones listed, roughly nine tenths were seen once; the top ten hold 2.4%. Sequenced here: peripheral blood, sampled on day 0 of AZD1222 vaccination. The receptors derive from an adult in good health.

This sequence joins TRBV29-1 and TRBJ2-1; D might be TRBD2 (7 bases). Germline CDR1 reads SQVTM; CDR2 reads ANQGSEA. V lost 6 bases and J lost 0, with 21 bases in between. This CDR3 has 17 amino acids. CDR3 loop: CSVKPSWEGDSYNEQFF. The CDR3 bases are TGCAGCGTAAAGCCAAGCTGGGAGGGGGACTCCTACAATGAGCAGTTCTTC.

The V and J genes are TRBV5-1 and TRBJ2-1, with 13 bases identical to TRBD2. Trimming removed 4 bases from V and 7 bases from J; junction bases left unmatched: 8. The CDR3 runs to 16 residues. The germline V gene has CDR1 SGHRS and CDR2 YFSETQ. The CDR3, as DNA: TGCGCCAGCAGCCCGACCGGGACTAGCGGGGTGAATGAGCAGTTCTTC. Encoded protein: CASSPTGTSGVNEQFF.

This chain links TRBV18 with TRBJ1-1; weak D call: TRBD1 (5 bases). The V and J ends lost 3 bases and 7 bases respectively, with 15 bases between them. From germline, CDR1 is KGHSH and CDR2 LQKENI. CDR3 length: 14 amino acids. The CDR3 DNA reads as TGTGCCAGCTCACCCAGGGAAAGGGAGAATGAAGCTTTCTTT. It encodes CASSPRERENEAFF.

CDR3 loop: CASSAQLLGYGYTF. DNA for the CDR3: TGTGCCAGCAGCGCCCAATTGCTAGGCTATGGCTACACCTTC. This sequence joins TRBV7-9 and TRBJ1-2; the D is unclear. The ends were cut back, 5 bases at V and 4 bases at J, with 14 bases in the middle. The CDR3 covers 14 residues. Germline assignment: CDR1 SEHNR and CDR2 FQNEAQ (reference sequence).

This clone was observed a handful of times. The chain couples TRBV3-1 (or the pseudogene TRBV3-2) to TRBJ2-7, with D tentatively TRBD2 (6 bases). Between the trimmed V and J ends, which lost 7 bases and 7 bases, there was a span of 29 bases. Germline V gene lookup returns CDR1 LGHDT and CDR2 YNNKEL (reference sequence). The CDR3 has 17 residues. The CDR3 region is CASTAKAPGDGSDEQYF. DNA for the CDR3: TGTGCCAGCACGGCCAAGGCCCCGGGCGACGGGAGCGATGAGCAGTACTTC.

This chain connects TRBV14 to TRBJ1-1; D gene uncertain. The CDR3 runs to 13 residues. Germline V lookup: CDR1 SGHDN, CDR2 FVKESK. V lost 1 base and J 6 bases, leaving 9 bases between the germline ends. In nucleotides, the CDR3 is TGTGCCAGCAGCCAAGGGGCTGGAGCTGAAGCTTTCTTT. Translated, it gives CASSQGAGAEAFF.

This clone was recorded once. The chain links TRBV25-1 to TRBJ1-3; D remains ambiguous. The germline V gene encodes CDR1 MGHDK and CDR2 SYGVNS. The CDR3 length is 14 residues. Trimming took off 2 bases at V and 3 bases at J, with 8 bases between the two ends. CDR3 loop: CASSEDPLGNTIYF. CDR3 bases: TGTGCCAGCAGTGAAGACCCGCTTGGAAACACCATATATTTT.

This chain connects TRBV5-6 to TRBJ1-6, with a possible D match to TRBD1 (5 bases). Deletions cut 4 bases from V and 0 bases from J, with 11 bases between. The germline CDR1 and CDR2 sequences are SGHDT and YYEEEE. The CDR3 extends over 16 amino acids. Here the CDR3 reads CASSPWQGSYNSPLHF. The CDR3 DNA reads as TGTGCCAGCAGCCCCTGGCAGGGCTCCTATAATTCACCCCTCCACTTT.

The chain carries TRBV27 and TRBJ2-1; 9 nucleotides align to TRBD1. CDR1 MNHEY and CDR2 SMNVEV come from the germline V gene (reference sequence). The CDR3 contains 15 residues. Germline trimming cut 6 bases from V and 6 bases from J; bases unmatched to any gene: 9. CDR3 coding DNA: TGTGCCAGCAGCCGCCGGGACAGGGTAATCAATGAGCAGTTCTTC. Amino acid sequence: CASSRRDRVINEQFF.

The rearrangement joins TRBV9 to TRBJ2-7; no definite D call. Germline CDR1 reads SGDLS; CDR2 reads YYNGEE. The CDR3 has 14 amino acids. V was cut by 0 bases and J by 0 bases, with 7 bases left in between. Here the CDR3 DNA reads TGTGCCAGCAGCGTAGATTATGGCTCCTACGAGCAGTACTTC. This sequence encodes CASSVDYGSYEQYF.

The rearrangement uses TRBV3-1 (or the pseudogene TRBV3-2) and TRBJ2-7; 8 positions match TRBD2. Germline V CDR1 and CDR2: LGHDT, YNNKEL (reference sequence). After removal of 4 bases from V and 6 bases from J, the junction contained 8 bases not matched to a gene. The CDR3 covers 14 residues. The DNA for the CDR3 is TGTGCCAGCAGCCCCCGGCAGCGGGAGAGCGAGCAGTACTTC. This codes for CASSPRQRESEQYF.